This TCR beta chain comes out of a study of blood T cell repertoires in COVID-19. Overall study: Sites across the United States, Italy and Spain contributed samples from acute and convalescent COVID-19. T cells, B-cell-depleted T cells, or PBMCs supplied cDNA or gDNA.

Trimming took 6 bases from V and 5 from J; bases not matched to a gene: 9. Germline CDR1 is SGHTA and CDR2 is FQGNSA. The CDR3 is made up of 14 amino acids. Original methodology: Reference gene primer amplification in the assay estimated nucleated cell counts. Some clones are missing from TCRdb's copy, which holds only in-frame ones; the method was immunoSEQ multiplex PCR. The V and J calls and the clone size are those of that table, but D and trimming were determined from the DNA. The sample lists roughly 150,000 clones; approximately 80% were seen once. The rearrangement links TRBV7-2 to TRBJ1-1, with TRBD1 matching over 7 bases. The TCR sequence derives from a woman of 80 years or more with active or convalescent COVID-19. The source material was peripheral blood. The CDR3: CASSSTQGKTEAFF. CDR3 nucleotides: TGTGCCAGCAGTTCGACACAGGGGAAAACTGAAGCTTTCTTT.